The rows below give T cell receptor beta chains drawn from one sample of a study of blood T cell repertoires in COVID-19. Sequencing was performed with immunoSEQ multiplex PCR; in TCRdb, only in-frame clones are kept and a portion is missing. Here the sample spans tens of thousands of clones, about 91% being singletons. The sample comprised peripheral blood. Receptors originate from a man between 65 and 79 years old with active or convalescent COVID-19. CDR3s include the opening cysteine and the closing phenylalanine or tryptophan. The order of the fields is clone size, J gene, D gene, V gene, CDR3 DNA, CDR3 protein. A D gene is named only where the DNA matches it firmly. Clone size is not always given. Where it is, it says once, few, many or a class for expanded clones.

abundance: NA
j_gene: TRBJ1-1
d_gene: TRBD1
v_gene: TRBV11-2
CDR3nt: TGTGCCAGCAGTTCGATGACAGGGACTGAAGCTTTCTTT
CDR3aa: CASSSMTGTEAFF

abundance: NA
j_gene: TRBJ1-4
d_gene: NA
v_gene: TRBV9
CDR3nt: TGTGCCAGCAGCGTGCGGGACCGTGAAAAACTGTTTTTT
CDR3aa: CASSVRDREKLFF

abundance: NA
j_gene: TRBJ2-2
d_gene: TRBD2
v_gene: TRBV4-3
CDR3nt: TGCGCCAGCAGCCTCGGAGCGGGGGGAACCGGGGAGCTGTTTTTT
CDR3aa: CASSLGAGGTGELFF

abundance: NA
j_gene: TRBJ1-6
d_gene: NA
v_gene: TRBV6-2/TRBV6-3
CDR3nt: TGTGCCAGCAGCCCGGACAGATATTCACCCCTCCACTTT
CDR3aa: CASSPDRYSPLHF

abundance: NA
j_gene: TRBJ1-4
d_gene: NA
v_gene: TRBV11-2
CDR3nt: TGTGCCAGCCAAACAGGGTCTGGTGAAAAACTGTTTTTT
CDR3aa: CASQTGSGEKLFF

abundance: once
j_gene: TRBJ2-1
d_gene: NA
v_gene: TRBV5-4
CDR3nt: TGTGCCAGCAGCCCCGGCCCTACCGGGGGCTACAATGAGCAGTTCTTC
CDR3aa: CASSPGPTGGYNEQFF

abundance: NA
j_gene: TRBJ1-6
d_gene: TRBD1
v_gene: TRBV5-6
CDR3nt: TGTGCCAGCAGCTTGGAAGGCAGGGGGCTAATGAGTTCACCCCTCCACTTT
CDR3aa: CASSLEGRGLMSSPLHF

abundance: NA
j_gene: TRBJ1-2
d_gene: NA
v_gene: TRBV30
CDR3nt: TGTGCCTGGTCTCGACAGTCGACGGTGGGAGGCTACACCTTC
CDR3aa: CAWSRQSTVGGYTF

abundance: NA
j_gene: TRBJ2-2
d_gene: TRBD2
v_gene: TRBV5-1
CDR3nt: TGCGCCAGCAGCTTGGCCGGCGGGGGGAGCGGGGAGCTGTTTTTT
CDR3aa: CASSLAGGGSGELFF

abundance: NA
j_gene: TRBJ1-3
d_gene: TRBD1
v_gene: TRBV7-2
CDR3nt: TGTGCCAGCAGCTTAGGGACAGGGACCACAACTGGAAACACCATATATTTT
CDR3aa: CASSLGTGTTTGNTIYF

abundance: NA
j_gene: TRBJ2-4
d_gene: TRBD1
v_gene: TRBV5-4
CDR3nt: TGTGCCAGCAGCGGGGGGACAGGGGCCCGGGCGGGAGCCAAAAACATTCAGTACTTC
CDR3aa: CASSGGTGARAGAKNIQYF

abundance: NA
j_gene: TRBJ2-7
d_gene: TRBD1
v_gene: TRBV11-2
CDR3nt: TGTGCCAGCAGCCACAGACAGGGGAGCTACGAGCAGTACTTC
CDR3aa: CASSHRQGSYEQYF

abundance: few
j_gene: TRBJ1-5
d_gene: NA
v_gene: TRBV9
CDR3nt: TGTGCCAGCAGCGTGGGTTCGGGGAGGGATCAGCCCCAGCATTTT
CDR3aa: CASSVGSGRDQPQHF

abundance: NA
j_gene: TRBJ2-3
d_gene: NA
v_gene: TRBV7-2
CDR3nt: TGTGCCAGCAGCTTAGGGCGGGGCACAGATACGCAGTATTTT
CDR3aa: CASSLGRGTDTQYF

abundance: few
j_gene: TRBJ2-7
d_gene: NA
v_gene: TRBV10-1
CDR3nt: TGCGCCAGCAGTGAGCGAGAAGAACTCCTGAGTTACGAGCAGTACTTC
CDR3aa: CASSEREELLSYEQYF

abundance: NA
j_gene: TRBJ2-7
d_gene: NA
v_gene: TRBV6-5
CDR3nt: TGTGCCAGCAGTTACAGGGGCAGCGTACACTACGAGCAGTACTTC
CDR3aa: CASSYRGSVHYEQYF

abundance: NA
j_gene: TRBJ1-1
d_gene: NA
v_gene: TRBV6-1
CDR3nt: TGTGCCAGCAGTGGGGCACTCTACAGAGCAGGCACTGAAGCTTTCTTT
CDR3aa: CASSGALYRAGTEAFF

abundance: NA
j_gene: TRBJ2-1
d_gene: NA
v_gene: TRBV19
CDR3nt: TGTGCCAGTAGTATAGTTCTTGGAGGGACGGAGAACGAGCAGTTCTTC
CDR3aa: CASSIVLGGTENEQFF

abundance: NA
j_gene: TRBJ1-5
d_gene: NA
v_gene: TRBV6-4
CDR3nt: TGTGCCAGCAGGGGGGGAAGGGGCGGGCCCCAGCATTTT
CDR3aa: CASRGGRGGPQHF

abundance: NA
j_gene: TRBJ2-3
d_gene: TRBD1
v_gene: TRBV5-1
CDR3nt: TGCGCCAGCAGCTTGGTGGGGACAGGGGTGGCAGATACGCAGTATTTT
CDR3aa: CASSLVGTGVADTQYF

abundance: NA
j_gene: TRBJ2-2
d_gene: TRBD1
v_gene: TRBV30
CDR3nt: TGTGCCTCGACTCCGACAGGGTTGGCCGGGGAGCTGTTTTTT
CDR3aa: CASTPTGLAGELFF

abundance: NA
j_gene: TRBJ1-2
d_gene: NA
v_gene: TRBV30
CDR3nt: TGTGCCTGGAGTGTGTCCAGGGGCAGGTATGGCTACACCTTC
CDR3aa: CAWSVSRGRYGYTF

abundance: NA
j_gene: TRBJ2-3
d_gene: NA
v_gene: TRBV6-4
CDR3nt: TGTGCCAGCAGTGTTCAGGGGACAGATACGCAGTATTTT
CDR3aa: CASSVQGTDTQYF

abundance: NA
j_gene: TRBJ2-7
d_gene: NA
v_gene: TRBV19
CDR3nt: TGTGCCAGTAGTTACGGAGGGGCCTCCTACGAGCAGTACTTC
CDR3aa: CASSYGGASYEQYF

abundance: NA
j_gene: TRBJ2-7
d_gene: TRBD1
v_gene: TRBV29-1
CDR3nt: TGCAGCGTCGGACAGGGGAGTAGATGGTCCTACGAGCAGTACTTC
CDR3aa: CSVGQGSRWSYEQYF

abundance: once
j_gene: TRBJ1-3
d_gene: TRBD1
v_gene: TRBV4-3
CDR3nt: TGCGCCAGCAGCCAAGAGGACAGGGGAAACACCATATATTTT
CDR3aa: CASSQEDRGNTIYF

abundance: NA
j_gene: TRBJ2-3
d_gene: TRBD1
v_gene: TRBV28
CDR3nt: TGTGCCAGCAGTCAGTCGGGACAGGGTCCAGATACGCAGTATTTT
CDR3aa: CASSQSGQGPDTQYF

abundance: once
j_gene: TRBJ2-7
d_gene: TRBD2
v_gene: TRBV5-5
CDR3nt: TGTGCCAGCAGCTTGGCCGGCGGGGGGGCGTCCTACGAGCAGTACTTC
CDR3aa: CASSLAGGGASYEQYF

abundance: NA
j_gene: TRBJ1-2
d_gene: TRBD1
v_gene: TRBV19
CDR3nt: TGTGCCAGTAGTCCCCAGGGGGAAGGGGGGCTGGAGGATGGCTACACCTTC
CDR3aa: CASSPQGEGGLEDGYTF

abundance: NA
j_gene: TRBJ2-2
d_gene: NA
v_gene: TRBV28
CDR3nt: TGTGCCAGCAGTCCGTCTAAGAACACCGGGGAGCTGTTTTTT
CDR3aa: CASSPSKNTGELFF

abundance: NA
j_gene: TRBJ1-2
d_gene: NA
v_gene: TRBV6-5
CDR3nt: TGTGCCAGCAGTTACGAGGCAGACTATGGCTACACCTTC
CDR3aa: CASSYEADYGYTF

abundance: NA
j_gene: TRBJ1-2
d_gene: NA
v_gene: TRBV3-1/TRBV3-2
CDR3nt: TGTGCCAGCAGCCAAGGGCAGGCGTATGGCTACACCTTC
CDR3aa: CASSQGQAYGYTF

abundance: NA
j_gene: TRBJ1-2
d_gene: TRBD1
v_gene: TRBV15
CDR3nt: TGTGCCACCAGCGAATGGGGGACAGAGAATAACTATGGCTACACCTTC
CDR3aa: CATSEWGTENNYGYTF

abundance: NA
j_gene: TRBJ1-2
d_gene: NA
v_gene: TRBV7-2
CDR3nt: TGTGCCAGCAGCACAGAGGGGGGGAATGGCTACACCTTC
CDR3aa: CASSTEGGNGYTF

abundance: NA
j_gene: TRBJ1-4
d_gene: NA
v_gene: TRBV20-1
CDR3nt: TGCAGTGCTAGTGATTCGGGACATTCTAATGAAAAACTGTTTTTT
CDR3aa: CSASDSGHSNEKLFF

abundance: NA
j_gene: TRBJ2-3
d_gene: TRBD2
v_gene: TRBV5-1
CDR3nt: TGCGCCAGCAGCGCGAATAGCGGGAAACGCACAGATACGCAGTATTTT
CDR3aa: CASSANSGKRTDTQYF

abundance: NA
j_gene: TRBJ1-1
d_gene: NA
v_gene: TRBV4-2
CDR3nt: TGTGCCAGCAGCCAAGATATACTCAGGGCCGGGGGGAACACTGAAGCTTTCTTT
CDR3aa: CASSQDILRAGGNTEAFF